The source of this T cell receptor beta chain is a study of T cells in Graves' hyperthyroidism and ophthalmopathy. Regarding the study as a whole: Ophthalmopathy could be told apart from stable hyperthyroidism with a 13 V-J model. Within blood appeared most thyroid clonotypes that had expanded above 0.001.

This clonotype came up many times. What it binds is unknown. Patients were aged 18 to 65, had disease duration under 2 months, and had newly diagnosed hyperthyroidism. It was uncontrolled infection, other autoimmune disease, pregnancy or lactation that excluded patients. The investigators amplified TCR beta CDR3 regions from RNA transcripts. A set of HTBI primers served as the primers for a first-round RT-PCR of the TCR CDR3. TCRdb recomputed calls from the multiplex PCR reads with MiXCR, one row per CDR3 protein. Among 610,000 or so distinct CDR3 sequences, more than 45% were seen once, and the ten largest hold around 8%. What was sequenced was peripheral blood or thyroid tissue (not recorded which). The TCR originated in a woman in her late teens or twenties with Graves' hyperthyroidism.

CDR3 loop: CASSPLRRTGVYGYTF. CDR3 nucleotide sequence: TGTGCCAGCAGTCCACTCCGTAGGACAGGGGTCTATGGCTACACCTTC. The rearrangement joins TRBV2 to TRBJ1-2, with 9 bases lining up with TRBD1. Germline CDR1 is SNHLY and CDR2 is FYNNEI. This CDR3 comprises 16 residues. V dropped 5 bases and J dropped 4; count of bases not matched to a gene: 11.